Sequencing of this TCR beta chain was carried out in a study of blood T cell repertoires in COVID-19. For the study at large: The study drew acute and convalescent COVID-19 samples from the United States, Italy and Spain. Nucleic acid was either cDNA or gDNA, and it came from T cells, B-cell-depleted T cells, or PBMCs.

Authors' data handling: Using reference gene primer amplification, nucleated cell counts were estimated. Clones were read by immunoSEQ multiplex PCR, and TCRdb kept only the in-frame ones, dropping some. V, J and clone size were drawn from that table, and D and trimming were deduced from the DNA. This table holds 70,000 or so clones, 80% to 90% found once. CDR3 length: 13 residues. Germline CDR1 and CDR2: SGHAT and FQNNGV. V was clipped by 6 bases and J by 4 bases, with 7 bases between them. Sequencing was carried out using peripheral blood. The chain couples TRBV11-2 to TRBJ1-6, with TRBD1 as a possible D gene (5 bases). This TCR was sampled from a man aged 30 to 39 with acute or convalescent COVID-19. The CDR3 region has the DNA TGTGCCAGCAGTCGGGGGTATAATTCACCCCTCCACTTT. Translated, it gives CASSRGYNSPLHF.